This passage covers 24 T cell receptor beta chains from one sample sequenced in a study of beta chain features in type 1 diabetes. Every isolated RNA sample was fully reverse transcribed, so sequencing captured expressed TCRB transcripts. Profiled with immunoSEQ multiplex PCR; TCRdb holds only in-frame clones, not every one. The data show around 400,000 clones, with approximately 12% seen just once and 0.017% held by the top ten. The source material was naive CD4+ T cells from blood. The receptors come from a man aged 18-30 years in good health.

The chain recombines TRBV7-9 with TRBJ1-5, with 7 bases that match TRBD1. Germline loops: CDR1 SEHNR, CDR2 FQNEAQ (reference sequence). The V and J ends lost 5 bases and 4 bases, in that order; junction bases with no gene match: 8. The CDR3 totals 15 residues. CDR3 sequence (DNA): TGTGCCAGCAGCCGAAATTCAGGGGGAAATCAGCCCCAGCATTTT. This codes for CASSRNSGGNQPQHF.

This chain links TRBV6-1 with TRBJ2-7; D may be TRBD1 (5 bases). The CDR3 runs to 13 residues. CDR1 MNHNS and CDR2 SASEGT come from the germline V gene. The V end lost 3 bases, the J end lost 1 base, and 7 bases lay between the germline ends. The CDR3: CASSEGLSYEQYF. Here the CDR3 DNA reads TGTGCCAGCAGTGAGGGGCTTTCCTACGAGCAGTACTTC.

J is TRBJ2-5 and V is TRBV4-2; D unclear. This CDR3 spans 14 amino acids. Germline CDR1 and CDR2: LGHNA and YNFKEQ. V was pared by 0 bases and J by 4 bases, with 9 bases between. For the CDR3, the DNA is TGTGCCAGCAGCCAAGATGGCATCCGAGAGACCCAGTACTTC. Amino acid sequence: CASSQDGIRETQYF.

The chain is built from TRBV6-5 and TRBJ2-7, with 11 positions matching TRBD2. Germline values: CDR1 MNHEY, CDR2 SVGAGI. This CDR3 spans 16 amino acids. V lost 2 bases, J lost 1 base, and 4 bases stayed unmatched. CDR3 region: CASSYRGTSGSYEQYF. CDR3 sequence (DNA): TGTGCCAGCAGTTACCGAGGGACTAGCGGATCCTACGAGCAGTACTTC.

The V call is TRBV7-9, the J call TRBJ2-7; 7 nucleotides agree with TRBD1. Germline V gene sequence: CDR1 SEHNR, CDR2 FQNEAQ (reference sequence). This CDR3 is 14 amino acids long. V shed 5 bases, J shed 6 bases, and the junction held 10 bases outside the gene matches. Written as DNA, the CDR3 is TGTGCCAGCAGCCGTAACAGGGGAGCGTCCGAGCAGTACTTC. Amino acids: CASSRNRGASEQYF.

This clone was picked up a small number of times. The V gene is TRBV7-2, the J gene TRBJ2-7; 7 nucleotides match TRBD1. The CDR3 runs 15 residues. Trimming at V came to 1 base and at J to 2 bases, leaving 5 bases not matched to a gene. Germline assignment: CDR1 SGHTA and CDR2 FQGNSA. CDR3 protein: CASSLGQGAPYEQYF. The CDR3 DNA is TGTGCCAGCAGCTTAGGACAGGGAGCCCCCTACGAGCAGTACTTC. The full variable domain, its missing parts supplied by reference TRBV7-2 and TRBJ2-7, is GAGVSQSPSNKVTEKGKDVELRCDPISGHTALYWYRQSLGQGLEFLIYFQGNSAPDKSGLPSDRFSAERTGGSVSTLTIQRTQQEDSAVYLCASSLGQGAPYEQYFGPGTRLTVT.

The CDR3 bases are TGTGCCAGCTCACCCAACGGTCCCGGGGTGTTCACAGATACGCAGTATTTT. Its protein product is CASSPNGPGVFTDTQYF. The chain carries TRBV18 and TRBJ2-3; D possibly corresponds to TRBD2 (5 bases). Trimming shortened V by 3 bases and J by 2 bases, and 18 bases separated the two germline ends. Germline CDR1 and CDR2: KGHSH and LQKENI. This CDR3 contains 17 residues.

The table lists this clone with a few counts. J is TRBJ1-4 and V is TRBV7-2; D might be TRBD1 (5 bases). V lost 6 bases and J 2 bases, leaving 13 bases between the germline ends. Germline lookup yields CDR1 SGHTA and CDR2 FQGNSA. The CDR3 is 15 amino acids. DNA of the CDR3: TGTGCCAGCAGTCCAGACAGATCCACTAATGAAAAACTGTTTTTT. Amino acids: CASSPDRSTNEKLFF.

The V and J genes are TRBV28 and TRBJ1-2; D is possibly TRBD1 (6 bases). Germline V gene lookup returns CDR1 MDHEN and CDR2 SYDVKM. V shed 10 bases and J shed 0 bases, with 12 bases lying between them. CDR3 length: 13 amino acids. The DNA for the CDR3 is TGTGCCACCCCGGACAGTCCTAACTATGGCTACACCTTC. It codes for CATPDSPNYGYTF.

The chain couples TRBV5-1 to TRBJ1-1; D gene uncertain. CDR3 length: 14 amino acids. The germline V and J ends were trimmed by 3 bases and 5 bases, with 14 bases remaining between them. Per the germline V gene, CDR1 is SGHRS and CDR2 is YFSETQ. CDR3 sequence (DNA): TGCGCCAGCAGCTGGGGAAACTCGGGGACTGAAGCTTTCTTT. It translates to CASSWGNSGTEAFF.

This clone has a handful of counts. The chain combines TRBV7-2 with TRBJ2-5, with D perhaps matching TRBD2 (6 bases). V was pared by 5 bases and J by 1 base, with 11 bases between. The V gene's germline CDR1 is SGHTA and CDR2 FQGNSA. The CDR3 covers 14 residues. The CDR3 DNA reads as TGTGCCAGCAGCCTTTCTAGCGCCCAAGAGACCCAGTACTTC. Translated, it gives CASSLSSAQETQYF. Drawing the rest from reference TRBV7-2 and TRBJ2-5, the complete variable domain is GAGVSQSPSNKVTEKGKDVELRCDPISGHTALYWYRQSLGQGLEFLIYFQGNSAPDKSGLPSDRFSAERTGGSVSTLTIQRTQQEDSAVYLCASSLSSAQETQYFGPGTRLLVL.

The genes are TRBV7-8 and TRBJ2-2; D is possibly TRBD2 (7 bases). With 1 base removed from V and 3 bases from J, the gap between germline ends came to 18 bases. The CDR3 totals 18 residues. CDR1 is SGHVS, CDR2 FQNEAQ, per germline. The CDR3 loop is CASSLDRGGRRDTGELFF. The CDR3 coding sequence is TGTGCCAGCAGCTTAGATAGGGGGGGGCGCAGGGACACCGGGGAGCTGTTTTTT.

The V call is TRBV6-1, the J call TRBJ1-2, with 9 bases aligning to TRBD1. Germline V lookup: CDR1 MNHNS, CDR2 SASEGT. This CDR3 is built from 13 residues. V lost 6 bases, J lost 8 bases, and 7 bases stayed unmatched. The CDR3 region has the DNA TGTGCCAGCAGCCGGGACAGGGAGACGGGCTACACCTTC. Translated: CASSRDRETGYTF.

The chain couples TRBV5-6 to TRBJ2-1, with D maybe TRBD2 (7 bases). The germline CDR1 and CDR2 sequences are SGHDT and YYEEEE. V was trimmed by 4 bases and J by 7 bases, leaving 15 bases between them. CDR3 length equals 14 residues. CDR3 nucleotides: TGTGCCAGCAGCCTGGGGGGGGGCTGGAATGAGCAGTTCTTC. Translating it yields CASSLGGGWNEQFF.

CDR3 nucleotides: TGTGCCAGCAGTTGGCCTACTTTAGGGGGTGAGCAGTTCTTC. Amino acid sequence: CASSWPTLGGEQFF. The rearrangement links TRBV27 to TRBJ2-1, with D possibly matching TRBD1 (6 bases). Trimming stripped 4 bases from V and 9 bases from J, with 16 bases between. The CDR3 totals 14 residues. Germline loops: CDR1 MNHEY, CDR2 SMNVEV (reference sequence).

This clone came up a few times. J is TRBJ2-7 and V is TRBV13; 7 positions agree with TRBD1. CDR1 PRHDT and CDR2 FYEKMQ come from the germline V gene (reference sequence). V lost 2 bases, J lost 1 base, and 11 bases stayed unmatched. This CDR3 is 17 amino acids long. The CDR3 region has the DNA TGTGCCAGCAGCTTATTACGAGGGGGCGAGGCTTCCTACGAGCAGTACTTC. Protein sequence: CASSLLRGGEASYEQYF.

The chain uses TRBV7-2 and TRBJ2-7; TRBD2 is a possible D gene (6 bases). Deletions cut 5 bases from V and 4 bases from J, with 6 bases between. The V gene's germline CDR1 is SGHTA and CDR2 FQGNSA. This CDR3 is 11 amino acids long. The CDR3 DNA is TGTGCCAGCAGCCGGGAGTACGAGCAGTACTTC. As protein: CASSREYEQYF.

The V call is TRBV29-1, the J call TRBJ1-3; D uncertain. The CDR3 extends over 14 amino acids. The V end lost 1 base, the J end lost 0 bases, and 7 bases lay between the germline ends. Per germline, CDR1 SQVTM and CDR2 ANQGSEA. CDR3 nucleotides: TGCAGCGTTGAAGGGCTTAACTCTGGAAACACCATATATTTT. This encodes CSVEGLNSGNTIYF.

This clone was observed a handful of times. The chain links TRBV25-1 to TRBJ2-1; TRBD2 agrees at 8 bases. The CDR3 totals 13 residues. Germline-derived CDR1 and CDR2 are MGHDK and SYGVNS. The trim removed 8 bases at V and 5 bases at J, leaving 5 bases unmatched. The DNA of the CDR3 is TGTGCCAGCCAGCTACTAGCGGACAATGAGCAGTTCTTC. Its protein product is CASQLLADNEQFF.

There are a few counts of this clone. Its ends do not fully match the called genes, so a read error is possible. The chain couples TRBV7-7 to TRBJ2-5; 7 bases fit TRBD1. CDR1 SSHAT and CDR2 FNYEAQ come from the germline V gene (reference sequence). CDR3 length: 13 residues. Here the CDR3 DNA reads TGTGCTAGCAGCTCACAGGGGTTGGAGACCCAGTACTTC. Encoded protein: CASSSQGLETQYF.

This clone was detected a few times. The V call is TRBV15, the J call TRBJ1-5; D might be TRBD1 (5 bases). Per germline, CDR1 LNHNV and CDR2 YYDKDF (reference sequence). The V gene lost 0 bases and the J gene lost 3 bases, with 12 bases spanning the gap. The CDR3 covers 16 residues. Here the CDR3 DNA reads TGTGCCACCAGCAGAGATCGGGGGAGAGACAATCAGCCCCAGCATTTT. Its translation: CATSRDRGRDNQPQHF.

The chain carries TRBV18 and TRBJ2-7; maybe TRBD1 (6 bases). CDR1 and CDR2 (germline): KGHSH, LQKENI. V was pared by 1 base and J by 4 bases, with 11 bases between. The CDR3 contains 14 residues. CDR3 DNA: TGTGCCAGCTCACCACGGTCAGGGGCTTACGAGCAGTACTTC. Protein: CASSPRSGAYEQYF.

This clone has only a few counts. This rearrangement joins TRBV30 to TRBJ1-5; TRBD1 matches at 10 bases. Germline lookup yields CDR1 GTSNPN and CDR2 SVGIG (reference sequence). V was clipped by 5 bases and J by 11 bases; unmatched bases: 6. The CDR3 contains 12 residues. This CDR3 reads CAWGTGEQAQHF. CDR3 nucleotides: TGTGCCTGGGGGACAGGGGAGCAGGCCCAGCATTTT.

On this clone: Other DNA sequences within the sample encode an identical CDR3. This chain joins TRBV6-1 and TRBJ2-5, with D uncertain. The V end lost 5 bases, the J end lost 2 bases, and 3 bases lay between the germline ends. Looked up from germline, CDR1 is MNHNS and CDR2 is SASEGT. CDR3 size: 11 residues. The CDR3 spells CASSQQETQYF. The CDR3 nucleotides read TGTGCCAGCAGTCAGCAAGAGACCCAGTACTTC.